A single sample is the source of the 19 T cell receptor beta chains below, sequenced in a study of T cells in Graves' hyperthyroidism and ophthalmopathy. It was RNA transcripts that yielded the amplified TCR beta CDR3 regions. Researchers ran a first-round RT-PCR on the TCR CDR3 using the HTBI primer set. TCRdb re-derived calls from the multiplex PCR reads in MiXCR, one entry per CDR3 protein. The sample lists 600,000 to 750,000 distinct CDR3 sequences, 15% to 20% occurring once. Sequenced sample: blood. These receptors were collected from a man aged 45-60 years with Graves' hyperthyroidism.

The V and J genes are TRBV19 and TRBJ1-2; D remains ambiguous. The CDR3 has 16 amino acids. Germline values: CDR1 LNHDA, CDR2 SQIVND (reference sequence). V was shortened by 3 bases and J by 1 base, with 15 bases between the two germline ends. The CDR3, as DNA: TGTGCCAGTAGTATTCCCGGGGAGGGAATTAACTATGGCTACACCTTC. Its translation: CASSIPGEGINYGYTF.

This clonotype was recorded many times. CDR3 sequence reads: CSVVGGRKTQYF. CDR3 sequence (DNA): TGCAGCGTTGTTGGGGGGCGGAAGACCCAGTACTTC. The chain has TRBV29-1 and TRBJ2-5; D is perhaps TRBD1 or TRBD2 (6 bases each). Trimming took 4 bases from V and 6 from J, leaving 12 bases between them. CDR3 length: 12 amino acids. Germline assignment: CDR1 SQVTM and CDR2 ANQGSEA.

This clonotype was seen many times. The V gene is TRBV2, the J gene TRBJ2-7; 13 bases map to TRBD2. Per the germline V gene, CDR1 is SNHLY and CDR2 is FYNNEI. V gave up 6 bases and J gave up 3 bases; unmatched junction bases: 2. This CDR3 has 14 residues. The CDR3 DNA reads TGTGCCAGCAGGGGGACTAGCGGGATCTACGAGCAGTACTTC. This sequence encodes CASRGTSGIYEQYF.

As regards this clonotype: Since a much larger clone is just one base distant, this may be a read error. V and J are TRBV27 and TRBJ1-3; maybe TRBD1 (6 bases). The CDR3 has 15 amino acids. Germline CDR1 MNHEY, CDR2 SMNVEV (reference sequence). As DNA, the CDR3 is TGTGCCAGCAGTTTATCGCGGGGGCTCGGAACCACCATATATTTT. Translating it yields CASSLSRGLGTTIYF.

The rearrangement uses TRBV20-1 and TRBJ2-2, with 7 bases matching TRBD2. The trim removed 0 bases at V and 2 bases at J, leaving 3 bases unmatched. Germline V lookup: CDR1 DFQATT, CDR2 SNEGSKA (reference sequence). CDR3 length: 15 amino acids. This CDR3 is CSARDGGRNTGELFF. The CDR3 DNA sequence: TGCAGTGCTAGAGACGGCGGGAGAAACACCGGGGAGCTGTTTTTT.

The chain recombines TRBV7-2 with TRBJ2-3; the D is unclear. Trimming took off 3 bases at V and 1 base at J, with 11 bases between the two ends. This CDR3 has 15 amino acids. The V gene's germline CDR1 is SGHTA and CDR2 FQGNSA. This chain's CDR3 is CASSFTPSRTDTQYF. CDR3 DNA sequence: TGTGCCAGCAGCTTCACACCCTCCCGCACAGATACGCAGTATTTT.

The chain uses TRBV10-3 and TRBJ2-2; possible D gene TRBD2, 6 bases. V lost 3 bases and J lost 2, with 10 bases in between. The germline V gene encodes CDR1 ENHRY and CDR2 SYGVKD. The CDR3 is made up of 15 amino acids. CDR3 amino acids: CAISDNGSNTGELFF. The CDR3 bases are TGTGCCATCAGTGACAACGGGAGCAACACCGGGGAGCTGTTTTTT.

This clonotype was detected only a few times. The rearrangement uses TRBV9 and TRBJ1-2, with D tentatively TRBD1 (6 bases). The germline V gene encodes CDR1 SGDLS and CDR2 YYNGEE. This CDR3 has 14 residues. V lost 0 bases and J 6 bases, leaving 12 bases between the germline ends. DNA of the CDR3: TGTGCCAGCAGCGTAGCTCAGGGGTACGATGGCTACACCTTC. Translated: CASSVAQGYDGYTF.

This clonotype was counted many times. V is TRBV7-2 and J is TRBJ1-6, with D hard to call. Germline loops: CDR1 SGHTA, CDR2 FQGNSA. The CDR3 totals 15 residues. V was cut by 3 bases and J by 12 bases, with 18 bases left in between. The CDR3 DNA is TGTGCCAGCAGCTTGGGAACCCTGCTTGGTTTACCCCTCCACTTT. Amino acids: CASSLGTLLGLPLHF.

In its sample, this clonotype was seen many times. V and J are TRBV12-3 or TRBV12-4 and TRBJ2-5, with a possible D match to TRBD2 (6 bases). The CDR3 contains 15 residues. V was pared by 6 bases and J by 1 base, with 15 bases between. The CDR3 bases are TGTGCCAGCAGAACAGGAGGGGACCCCCAAGAGACCCAGTACTTC. Translated, it gives CASRTGGDPQETQYF.

This clonotype occurred a few times. J is TRBJ1-1 and V is TRBV5-6, with D tentatively TRBD1 (5 bases). This CDR3 is built from 15 residues. Germline CDR1 and CDR2: SGHDT and YYEEEE. V lost 6 bases and J 1 base, leaving 16 bases between the germline ends. The CDR3 nucleotides are TGTGCCAGCATCTTAGGGGTCGCCCCGAACACTGAAGCTTTCTTT. It is translated as CASILGVAPNTEAFF.

This clonotype was detected many times. The chain joins TRBV28 to TRBJ2-7; 7 bases agree with TRBD2. Germline V CDR1 and CDR2: MDHEN, SYDVKM. The CDR3 has 15 residues. V was clipped by 2 bases and J by 5 bases; unmatched bases: 9. The CDR3 loop reads CASSLTLRESHEQYF. The CDR3 DNA reads TGTGCCAGCAGTTTAACCTTGCGGGAGTCACACGAGCAGTACTTC.

In this sample, this clonotype turned up many times. The rearrangement uses TRBV12-3 or TRBV12-4 and TRBJ1-4, with D possibly being TRBD1 (6 bases). The CDR3 has 13 residues. Trimming took off 3 bases at V and 4 bases at J, with 6 bases between the two ends. Here the CDR3 DNA reads TGTGCCAGCAGTTTCAGGGGTAATGAAAAACTGTTTTTT. It codes for CASSFRGNEKLFF.

In this sample, this clonotype turned up a few times. This chain uses TRBV7-3 with TRBJ1-6; D not certain. CDR1 is SGHTA and CDR2 is FQGTGA in the germline V gene. The CDR3 covers 13 residues. Trimming removed 3 bases from V and 7 bases from J, with 7 bases in between. The CDR3 DNA follows: TGTGCCAGCAGCTTTAGCTGGAATTCACCCCTCCACTTT. Its protein is CASSFSWNSPLHF.

This chain joins TRBV24-1 and TRBJ2-1; TRBD2 might be the D (6 bases). The CDR3 covers 18 residues. Germline lookup yields CDR1 KGHDR and CDR2 SFDVKD. Trimming pared 4 bases from V and 1 base from J, leaving 19 bases between. CDR3 sequence (DNA): TGTGCCACCAGTGACGTGACTAGAGCGGCGTCTTCCTACAATGAGCAGTTCTTC. This gives the protein CATSDVTRAASSYNEQFF.

In its sample, this clonotype was seen a few times. V gene TRBV2 combines with J gene TRBJ1-2, with D possibly being TRBD1 (6 bases). With 3 bases removed from V and 4 bases from J, the gap between germline ends came to 15 bases. Germline CDR1 is SNHLY and CDR2 is FYNNEI. There are 15 residues in the CDR3. The DNA for the CDR3 is TGTGCCAGCAGTGAGGGGCTCGGAGGGGGCTATGGCTACACCTTC. Its translation is CASSEGLGGGYGYTF. The variable domain in full, with the rest retrieved from reference TRBV2 and TRBJ1-2, is EPEVTQTPSHQVTQMGQEVILRCVPISNHLYFYWYRQILGQKVEFLVSFYNNEISEKSEIFDDQFSVERPDGSNFTLKIRSTKLEDSAMYFCASSEGLGGGYGYTFGSGTRLTVV.

This clonotype was seen many times. The genes are TRBV11-2 and TRBJ2-2; a weak D match, TRBD1 (6 bases). This CDR3 is built from 15 residues. CDR1 SGHAT and CDR2 FQNNGV come from the germline V gene. Trimming took 2 bases from V and 4 from J, leaving 11 bases between them. DNA of the CDR3: TGTGCCAGCAGCTTAACTACAGGGTTCACCGGGGAGCTGTTTTTT. Its protein product is CASSLTTGFTGELFF. The full variable domain, in which reference TRBV11-2 and TRBJ2-2 provide the parts outside the CDR3, is EAGVAQSPRYKIIEKRQSVAFWCNPISGHATLYWYQQILGQGPKLLIQFQNNGVVDDSQLPKDRFSAERLKGVDSTLKIQPAKLEDSAVYLCASSLTTGFTGELFFGEGSRLTVL.

This rearrangement joins TRBV24-1 to TRBJ2-3; a possible D gene is TRBD1 (6 bases). Germline V gives CDR1 KGHDR, CDR2 SFDVKD. V was clipped by 4 bases and J by 4 bases, with 17 bases between them. The CDR3 length is 16 residues. Written as DNA, the CDR3 is TGTGCCACCAGTGACAACTCGGACAGCCGCCCAGATACGCAGTATTTT. This codes for CATSDNSDSRPDTQYF.

This clonotype has ten or more counts. One end of the junction does not line up with germline, which may come from a read error. The chain uses TRBV18 and TRBJ2-5; TRBD1 matches at 9 bases. CDR1 is KGHSH, CDR2 LQKENI, per germline. This CDR3 is built from 17 residues. CDR3 DNA sequence: TGTGCCAGCTCACCCCGGACAGGGGAGATTAATGGAGAGACCCAATACTTC. Its protein product is CASSPRTGEINGETQYF.